The 20 T cell receptor beta chains below all came from one sample that was sequenced in a study of blood T cell repertoires in COVID-19. Profiled with immunoSEQ multiplex PCR; TCRdb holds only in-frame clones, not every one. The data hold about 200,000 clones, with 88% observed a single time. Material for sequencing was peripheral blood. The receptors here all came from a human donor in a cohort sampled during active COVID-19.

V gene TRBV5-6 combines with J gene TRBJ2-3, with 8 bases fitting TRBD2. The CDR3 runs 16 residues. Germline loops: CDR1 SGHDT, CDR2 YYEEEE. Trimming removed 2 bases from V and 0 bases from J; junction bases left unmatched: 5. The CDR3 is CASSFGSGGSTDTQYF. The DNA of the CDR3 is TGTGCCAGCAGCTTCGGGTCGGGAGGGAGCACAGATACGCAGTATTTT.

The rearrangement uses TRBV6-5 and TRBJ2-3; tentatively, D is TRBD1 (5 bases). The CDR3 sequence is 13 residues long. Germline V gene sequence: CDR1 MNHEY, CDR2 SVGAGI. The V end lost 6 bases, the J end lost 5 bases, and 12 bases lay between the germline ends. CDR3 in amino acids: CASRSVRGDTQYF. CDR3 in DNA: TGTGCCAGCAGGTCCGTTAGGGGAGATACGCAGTATTTT.

The J gene is TRBJ2-4, the V gene TRBV19, with D maybe TRBD1 (5 bases). This CDR3 region has 17 residues. The germline V gene encodes CDR1 LNHDA and CDR2 SQIVND (reference sequence). Trimming left V 0 bases short and J 0 bases short, with 12 bases between. CDR3 amino acids: CASSIELAGIAKNIQYF. The CDR3 DNA reads TGTGCCAGTAGTATAGAGTTAGCAGGGATAGCCAAAAACATTCAGTACTTC.

This chain connects TRBV7-8 to TRBJ2-2; D perhaps matches TRBD2 (5 bases). Trimming took off 2 bases at V and 5 bases at J, with 12 bases between the two ends. There are 15 residues in the CDR3. From germline, CDR1 is SGHVS and CDR2 FQNEAQ. In nucleotides, the CDR3 is TGTGCCAGCAGCTTAAGGACTCGCGGGACCGGGGAGCTGTTTTTT. This translates into CASSLRTRGTGELFF.

The chain combines TRBV6-2 or TRBV6-3 with TRBJ2-7, with a tentative D call TRBD2 (7 bases). Trimming pared 8 bases from V and 1 base from J, leaving 18 bases between. Germline CDR1 reads MNHEY; CDR2 reads SVGEGT. The CDR3 covers 15 residues. The CDR3 bases are TGTGCCAGCTGCCAAAGGGGGGGACTATCCTACGAGCAGTACTTC. Protein: CASCQRGGLSYEQYF.

The chain couples TRBV7-8 to TRBJ2-7; TRBD2 matches at 7 bases. CDR1 and CDR2 from the germline V gene are SGHVS and FQNEAQ. The CDR3 is 15 amino acids. Trimming cost V 4 bases and J 1 base; bases outside gene matches: 7. CDR3 region: CASSSLAVASYEQYF. The CDR3 DNA is TGTGCCAGCAGCTCCCTAGCGGTAGCTTCCTACGAGCAGTACTTC. Full variable domain (remainder filled in from reference TRBV7-8 and TRBJ2-7): GAGVSQSPRYKVAKRGQDVALRCDPISGHVSLFWYQQALGQGPEFLTYFQNEAQLDKSGLPSDRFFAERPEGSVSTLKIQRTQQEDSAVYLCASSSLAVASYEQYFGPGTRLTVT.

The J gene is TRBJ2-3, the V gene TRBV11-3; 8 bases are shared with TRBD2. The CDR3 loop spans 15 amino acids. CDR1 is SGHNT and CDR2 is YENEEA in the germline V gene. V was clipped by 4 bases and J by 0 bases; unmatched bases: 3. The CDR3 nucleotides read TGTGCCAGCAGCTCAACGGGGGGGAGCACAGATACGCAGTATTTT. Translating it yields CASSSTGGSTDTQYF.

This chain links TRBV5-4 with TRBJ2-5, with D tentatively TRBD2 (6 bases). This CDR3 comprises 16 residues. The V gene's germline CDR1 is SGHNT and CDR2 YYREEE (reference sequence). V gave up 4 bases and J gave up 4 bases, with 20 bases separating them. CDR3 region: CASSPDGGSSAETQYF. CDR3 nucleotide sequence: TGTGCCAGCAGCCCCGACGGGGGTAGCTCTGCAGAGACCCAGTACTTC.

This sequence joins TRBV5-6 and TRBJ2-3; 11 bases line up with TRBD2. V lost 3 bases, J lost 10 bases, and 4 bases stayed unmatched. CDR1 SGHDT and CDR2 YYEEEE come from the germline V gene. The CDR3 loop spans 13 amino acids. In nucleotides, the CDR3 is TGTGCCAGCAGCTCAACTAGCGGGGGAGCGCAGTATTTT. Amino acid sequence: CASSSTSGGAQYF.

The chain uses TRBV3-1 (or the pseudogene TRBV3-2) and TRBJ1-4, with D perhaps matching TRBD1 (5 bases). Germline CDR1 is LGHDT and CDR2 is YNNKEL (reference sequence). The CDR3 runs 11 residues. The germline V and J ends were trimmed by 3 bases and 10 bases, with 6 bases remaining between them. This chain's CDR3 is CASSHGGKLFF. The CDR3 DNA is TGTGCCAGCAGCCACGGGGGAAAACTGTTTTTT.

The V and J genes are TRBV5-5 and TRBJ2-5; 9 bases align to TRBD2. The CDR3 totals 15 residues. Germline V lookup: CDR1 SGHKS, CDR2 YYEKEE (reference sequence). Trimming cost V 0 bases and J 4 bases; bases outside gene matches: 4. The CDR3 DNA reads as TGTGCCAGCAGCTTGGCCGGGGGACTAGCAGAGACCCAGTACTTC. As protein: CASSLAGGLAETQYF.

The V gene is TRBV19, the J gene TRBJ1-5, with 8 bases that match TRBD1. V gave up 2 bases and J gave up 1 base; unmatched junction bases: 7. Germline V lookup: CDR1 LNHDA, CDR2 SQIVND (reference sequence). The CDR3 is made up of 17 amino acids. The CDR3 spells CASSIRMQGASNQPQHF. The CDR3 DNA reads as TGTGCCAGTAGTATAAGAATGCAGGGGGCGAGCAATCAGCCCCAGCATTTT.

The chain joins TRBV4-2 to TRBJ2-2; TRBD1 agrees at 7 bases. V shed 0 bases and J 4 bases; nucleotides not matched to a gene: 5. The CDR3 covers 16 residues. Germline values: CDR1 LGHNA, CDR2 YNFKEQ. CDR3 DNA sequence: TGTGCCAGCAGCCAAGAAAGAGGGGGCGGCACCGGGGAGCTGTTTTTT. Protein product: CASSQERGGGTGELFF.

The chain links TRBV11-3 to TRBJ2-1; D is uncertain. The CDR3 contains 12 residues. From germline, CDR1 is SGHNT and CDR2 YENEEA. V gave up 4 bases and J gave up 9 bases, with 10 bases separating them. DNA of the CDR3: TGTGCCAGCAGCTCGCGAGGCGGTGAGCAGTTCTTC. This sequence encodes CASSSRGGEQFF.

The genes are TRBV18 and TRBJ2-7; 7 bases line up with TRBD1. V lost 0 bases, J lost 1 base, and 0 bases stayed unmatched. Germline V gene lookup returns CDR1 KGHSH and CDR2 LQKENI. CDR3 length: 14 residues. In DNA form, the CDR3 reads TGTGCCAGCTCACCACCGGGACAGTCCTACGAGCAGTACTTC. Translation: CASSPPGQSYEQYF.

This clone was recorded only once. This chain uses TRBV24-1 with TRBJ2-2; 8 bases match TRBD2. The CDR3 has 16 residues. Germline CDR1 is KGHDR and CDR2 is SFDVKD. Trimming removed 1 base from V and 5 bases from J; junction bases left unmatched: 5. This CDR3 is CATSDLSGSSTGELFF. CDR3 nucleotides: TGTGCCACCAGTGATTTAAGCGGGAGCAGTACCGGGGAGCTGTTTTTT.

The V gene is TRBV2, the J gene TRBJ1-1; D may be TRBD1 (5 bases). V gave up 6 bases and J gave up 3 bases, with 14 bases separating them. The germline gives CDR1 SNHLY, CDR2 FYNNEI. The CDR3 loop spans 14 amino acids. CDR3 bases: TGTGCCAGCAGGATGACTGCCAGGGACACTGAAGCTTTCTTT. Its protein is CASRMTARDTEAFF.

This chain uses TRBV7-9 with TRBJ2-1; TRBD2 is a possible D gene (6 bases). This CDR3 region has 16 residues. CDR1 and CDR2 from the germline V gene are SEHNR and FQNEAQ (reference sequence). V shed 4 bases and J shed 5 bases, with 18 bases lying between them. In DNA form, the CDR3 reads TGTGCCAGCAGCTCGCGGGGTGCGCTAGGTCACAATGAGCAGTTCTTC. It specifies CASSSRGALGHNEQFF.

The CDR3 reads CASTQLGGHYEQYF. For the CDR3, the DNA is TGTGCCAGCACCCAACTGGGGGGGCACTACGAGCAGTACTTC. The chain is built from TRBV6-5 and TRBJ2-7; a weak D match, TRBD2 (7 bases). V shed 7 bases and J shed 3 bases, with 16 bases lying between them. This CDR3 has 14 amino acids. Germline lookup yields CDR1 MNHEY and CDR2 SVGAGI.

Only one count was recorded for this clone. V and J are TRBV7-2 and TRBJ2-3, with D tentatively TRBD1 (5 bases). The V end lost 1 base, the J end lost 5 bases, and 10 bases lay between the germline ends. The CDR3 has 14 residues. CDR1 is SGHTA and CDR2 is FQGNSA in the germline V gene. The CDR3, as DNA: TGTGCCAGCAGCTTAGATTCAGGGCGAGATACGCAGTATTTT. Residues: CASSLDSGRDTQYF.